These T cell receptor beta chains were read from a single sample in a study of monozygotic twins with inflammatory bowel disease. TCRdb reanalyzed the 5' RACE reads and collapses them to one entry per CDR3 protein, without DNA. The clone table shows more than 300,000 distinct CDR3 sequences, with the ten largest holding 5.6%. The sequenced material came from blood. The receptors were sampled from a human donor with ulcerative colitis or Crohn's disease, or a healthy co-twin of an affected twin (not recorded which). Each CDR3 is given with its conserved first and last residue. The order of the fields is V gene, J gene, CDR3 protein.

TRBV7-3	TRBJ2-7	CASSPNPQNEQYF
TRBV7-6	TRBJ2-3	CASTRQGPTDTQYF
TRBV12-3/TRBV12-4	TRBJ2-7	CASSSVREQYF
TRBV20-1	TRBJ2-3	CSARQLRSTSRTDTQYF
TRBV12-3/TRBV12-4	TRBJ2-1	CASSPGGGGYNEQFF
TRBV12-3/TRBV12-4	TRBJ1-5	CASSQLGQSWPQHF
TRBV14	TRBJ1-3	CASSQVAGRWNTIYF
TRBV19	TRBJ2-3	CASSILVPDTQYF
TRBV12-3/TRBV12-4	TRBJ1-5	CASSLGQGFKPQHF
TRBV18	TRBJ2-5	CASSTGTGAQETQYF
TRBV5-1	TRBJ2-2	CASSLAGAGTGELFF
TRBV7-9	TRBJ1-1	CASSARTGGPDTEAFF
TRBV7-8	TRBJ1-5	CASSLVYTGGGQPQHF
TRBV19	TRBJ2-3	CASSIVRGNTDTQYF
TRBV7-2	TRBJ2-1	CASRRDRGYNEQFF
TRBV29-1	TRBJ2-1	CSVEVGASGSGVGFF
TRBV9	TRBJ2-5	CASSPEGTGRETQYF
TRBV20-1	TRBJ2-7	CSATRPGPLTYEQYF
TRBV7-2	TRBJ1-1	CASSFWTGNTEAFF
TRBV7-2	TRBJ2-7	CASSPDLYRTYEQYF
TRBV12-3/TRBV12-4	TRBJ2-1	CASSLGTSGFPEQFF
TRBV5-6	TRBJ2-7	CASTDGTGFYEQYF
TRBV24-1	TRBJ2-2	CATDSANTGELFF
TRBV6-1	TRBJ1-5	CASSLGTGQGFNQPQHF
TRBV9	TRBJ2-1	CASSKDSSMVYNEQFF
TRBV7-2	TRBJ2-2	CASSYRQTNTGELFF
TRBV27	TRBJ2-2	CASSLWTVRSLTGELFF
TRBV20-1	TRBJ1-1	CSAHPGSEAFF
TRBV12-3/TRBV12-4	TRBJ2-5	CASIPGRTSGTQETQYF
TRBV28	TRBJ1-5	CASELTYGPQHF
TRBV2	TRBJ1-1	CATNRRHEAFF
TRBV4-1	TRBJ2-7	CASSQLGTVSYEQYF
TRBV9	TRBJ1-2	CASSLSGQGVDLDGYTF
TRBV4-2	TRBJ2-3	CASSQVGTSGTDTQYF
TRBV19	TRBJ1-5	CASSPGLTGQPQHF
TRBV6-2/TRBV6-3	TRBJ2-4	CAISETGTMIKNIQYF
TRBV28	TRBJ2-3	CATSYPAATFTDTQYF
TRBV20-1	TRBJ1-5	CSAPRPYSNQPQHF
TRBV29-1	TRBJ2-7	CSVGRGAYEQYF
TRBV5-1	TRBJ1-2	CASSLGPGQGFYGYTF
TRBV6-6	TRBJ2-3	CAVGTSGDTQYF
TRBV3-1	TRBJ1-1	CASSQDQGPWPEAFF
TRBV6-5	TRBJ1-5	CASSYSGDQPQHF
TRBV7-8	TRBJ2-1	CASSLEGGVSHNEQFF
TRBV27	TRBJ2-7	CASSLGTGTQYEQYF
TRBV6-1	TRBJ1-2	CASSLTGNRQGYTF
TRBV9	TRBJ1-3	CASSVATGRWQDTIYF
TRBV27	TRBJ2-1	CASSPRTSPEQFF
TRBV12-3/TRBV12-4	TRBJ2-2	CASTPRRMGTGELFF
TRBV20-1	TRBJ2-5	CSAKRSGGSQETQYF
TRBV4-3	TRBJ2-7	CASSQDGRGIYEQYF
TRBV20-1	TRBJ2-3	CSARTPIPLSTDTQYF
TRBV20-1	TRBJ2-7	CSATVRTGLTYEQYF
TRBV24-1	TRBJ2-3	CATSVAEGGPTDTQYF